This T cell receptor beta chain was documented in a study of T cells in tuberculosis. Background on the study: This South African cohort compared adolescents with or without latent tuberculosis against adults with active tuberculosis.

Here immunoSEQ multiplex PCR was the method, and the copy in TCRdb shows in-frame clones only, minus some. The repertoire holds 30,000 to 40,000 clones, 97% seen once, with less than 7.5% in the top ten. Study observations and caveats: Classification accuracy was about 85% (AUROC roughly 0.88) with the GMM-specific repertoire.

Germline V gene lookup returns CDR1 MDHEN and CDR2 SYDVKM. This CDR3 comprises 15 residues. Between the trimmed V and J ends, which lost 1 base and 7 bases, there was a span of 16 bases. Note on this clone: The antigen remains undetermined.

Unsorted cryopreserved PBMC were sequenced, averaging around 100,000 T cells per clinical donor. This TCR was sampled from a donor between 10 and 29 years old with latent tuberculosis or without tuberculosis infection. V usage is TRBV28 and J usage is TRBJ1-2; D is perhaps TRBD1 (5 bases). Material for sequencing was PBMCs. CDR3 in amino acids: CASSLSRLWGSGYTF. The CDR3, as DNA: TGTGCCAGCAGTTTATCTCGGCTATGGGGCTCTGGCTACACCTTC.